The 20 T cell receptor beta chains below come from one sample, sequenced in a study of T cell responses to AZD1222 COVID-19 vaccine. Data came from immunoSEQ multiplex PCR; TCRdb stores just in-frame clones and leaves some out. The table records under 150,000 clones, around 88% of them present only once. This specimen was peripheral blood, taken 28 days after the second AZD1222 dose. The source of these receptors is an adult who received the AZD1222 COVID-19 vaccine.

The V call is TRBV7-2, the J call TRBJ1-1; D is uncertain. Trimming shortened V by 1 base and J by 0 bases, and 12 bases separated the two germline ends. The germline CDR1 and CDR2 sequences are SGHTA and FQGNSA. This CDR3 is 16 amino acids long. The DNA of the CDR3 is TGTGCCAGCAGCTTAGAGAAGGGCAGGTTGAACACTGAAGCTTTCTTT. Protein product: CASSLEKGRLNTEAFF.

This chain links TRBV28 with TRBJ1-5; D may be TRBD1 (5 bases). Germline V gives CDR1 MDHEN, CDR2 SYDVKM. V was cut by 7 bases and J by 4 bases, with 14 bases left in between. CDR3 length equals 14 residues. CDR3 nucleotides: TGTGCCAGCATCGGGGGAGGGTCAAATCAGCCCCAGCATTTT. This encodes CASIGGGSNQPQHF.

V gene TRBV7-2 combines with J gene TRBJ1-5; D gene uncertain. V lost 3 bases to trimming and J lost 6 bases, with 9 bases between them. The CDR3 is 13 amino acids. Germline CDR1 is SGHTA and CDR2 is FQGNSA. CDR3 DNA sequence: TGTGCCAGCAGCTTTTCCGCGGGTCAGCCCCAGCATTTT. It encodes CASSFSAGQPQHF.

V usage is TRBV19 and J usage is TRBJ1-5; possible D gene TRBD1, 6 bases. The V gene lost 6 bases and the J gene lost 4 bases, with 19 bases spanning the gap. Germline CDR1 reads LNHDA; CDR2 reads SQIVND (reference sequence). The CDR3 spans 16 residues. The CDR3, as DNA: TGTGCCAGTAGCCATAGGGGAGGGGGTGTTAATCAGCCCCAGCATTTT. Translated: CASSHRGGGVNQPQHF.

This chain uses TRBV19 with TRBJ2-2, with 14 bases fitting TRBD2. Trimming removed 7 bases from V and 4 bases from J; junction bases left unmatched: 8. CDR1 is LNHDA, CDR2 SQIVND, per germline (reference sequence). The CDR3 totals 17 residues. CDR3 sequence: CASMTSGGALGTGELFF. CDR3 bases: TGTGCCAGTATGACTAGCGGGGGGGCCTTGGGCACCGGGGAGCTGTTTTTT.

The chain is built from TRBV29-1 and TRBJ2-5; maybe TRBD1 (5 bases). The germline CDR1 and CDR2 sequences are SQVTM and ANQGSEA. The CDR3 spans 14 residues. The ends were cut back, 3 bases at V and 1 base at J, with 12 bases in the middle. CDR3 in DNA: TGCAGCGTTGATAGGACATACACCCAAGAGACCCAGTACTTC. Amino acids: CSVDRTYTQETQYF. The entire variable domain, with the rest obtained from reference TRBV29-1 and TRBJ2-5, is as follows: SAVISQKPSRDICQRGTSLTIQCQVDSQVTMMFWYRQQPGQSLTLIATANQGSEATYESGFVIDKFPISRPNLTFSTLTVSNMSPEDSSIYLCSVDRTYTQETQYFGPGTRLLVL.

The chain uses TRBV10-2 and TRBJ2-5, with TRBD2 identical over 9 bases. The length of the CDR3 is 14 residues. Germline CDR1 WSHSY, CDR2 SAAADI. V shed 11 bases, J shed 2 bases, and the junction held 9 bases outside the gene matches. The CDR3 sequence: CAVNPGLAQETQYF. In DNA form, the CDR3 reads TGCGCCGTCAACCCGGGACTAGCTCAAGAGACCCAGTACTTC.

As regards this clone: The germline gene is not matched at one end of the junction; a read error may be the cause. The chain joins TRBV19 to TRBJ2-3, with a weak D call TRBD1 (6 bases). The length of the CDR3 is 13 residues. The germline gives CDR1 LNHDA, CDR2 SQIVND (reference sequence). DNA of the CDR3: TGTGCCAGTAGAATAGACAGGACAGATACGCAGTATTTT. Its protein is CASRIDRTDTQYF.

The chain is built from TRBV10-3 and TRBJ2-2; the match to TRBD1 covers 7 bases. The length of the CDR3 is 15 residues. Germline loops: CDR1 ENHRY, CDR2 SYGVKD. J lost 2 bases, V lost 7 bases, and 7 bases had no gene match. CDR3 bases: TGTGCCATCACAGGGGGACCCATAAACACCGGGGAGCTGTTTTTT. Amino acid sequence: CAITGGPINTGELFF.

The chain employs TRBV12-3 or TRBV12-4 and TRBJ1-1, with D maybe TRBD1 (5 bases). Trimming removed 3 bases from V and 7 bases from J, with 12 bases in between. This CDR3 is 13 amino acids long. In DNA, the CDR3 is TGTGCCAGCAGTTTGACCGGGACGTATGAAGCTTTCTTT. Its translation: CASSLTGTYEAFF.

The chain combines TRBV6-5 with TRBJ1-4, with a weak D call TRBD1 (5 bases). Germline assignment: CDR1 MNHEY and CDR2 SVGAGI. The V end lost 2 bases, the J end lost 8 bases, and 15 bases lay between the germline ends. The CDR3 has 15 residues. The DNA of the CDR3 is TGTGCCAGCAGTTACGGGGCAGAGTTTGGAGAAAAACTGTTTTTT. Protein: CASSYGAEFGEKLFF.

The chain has TRBV5-1 and TRBJ1-5; D unclear. Trimming left V 0 bases short and J 0 bases short, with 7 bases between. CDR1 and CDR2 from the germline V gene are SGHRS and YFSETQ. There are 15 residues in the CDR3. The DNA for the CDR3 is TGCGCCAGCAGCTTGGAAGGTGATAGCAATCAGCCCCAGCATTTT. It is translated as CASSLEGDSNQPQHF.

The J gene is TRBJ1-4, the V gene TRBV28; the match to TRBD1 covers 11 bases. The ends lost 4 bases at V and 7 bases at J; junction bases unmatched: 2. CDR1 and CDR2 from the germline V gene are MDHEN and SYDVKM. The CDR3 runs to 14 residues. DNA of the CDR3: TGTGCCAGCAGTTCAGGACAGGGGGCTGAAAAACTGTTTTTT. It codes for CASSSGQGAEKLFF.

This clone was counted a single time. The chain is built from TRBV7-8 and TRBJ1-1; D may be TRBD1 (6 bases). Trimming stripped 5 bases from V and 3 bases from J, with 25 bases between. CDR1 is SGHVS and CDR2 is FQNEAQ in the germline V gene. The CDR3 runs 18 residues. For the CDR3, the DNA is TGTGCCAGCAGCGTTCGAAGGAGGGGGGAGGCCCTCCACACTGAAGCTTTCTTT. Translation: CASSVRRRGEALHTEAFF.

The chain joins TRBV6-4 to TRBJ2-7; 10 bases fit TRBD1. V gave up 3 bases and J gave up 7 bases; unmatched junction bases: 3. The CDR3 loop spans 13 amino acids. The germline V gene encodes CDR1 MRHNA and CDR2 SNTAGT. The CDR3 nucleotides are TGTGCCAGCAGTGAAGACAGGGGGCTTGAGCAGTACTTC. Amino acid sequence: CASSEDRGLEQYF.

The chain couples TRBV11-2 to TRBJ2-7, with D maybe TRBD1 (7 bases). The CDR3 runs 14 residues. V dropped 7 bases and J dropped 3 bases, with 16 bases sitting between them. Germline lookup yields CDR1 SGHAT and CDR2 FQNNGV. The CDR3 sequence: CASKGEAGGYEQYF. The DNA of the CDR3 is TGTGCCAGCAAGGGGGAGGCAGGGGGCTACGAGCAGTACTTC.

This chain uses TRBV3-1 (or the pseudogene TRBV3-2) with TRBJ1-1; D gene ambiguous. Looked up from germline, CDR1 is LGHDT and CDR2 is YNNKEL (reference sequence). The CDR3 runs 13 residues. Trimming cost V 6 bases and J 0 bases, with 8 bases left between them. CDR3 loop: CASRGTVNTEAFF. The CDR3 DNA follows: TGTGCCAGCAGGGGTACAGTGAACACTGAAGCTTTCTTT.

The chain employs TRBV18 and TRBJ1-4; tentative D call: TRBD1 (5 bases). V lost 5 bases, J lost 5 bases, and 12 bases lay in between. The CDR3 is 14 amino acids. Per germline, CDR1 KGHSH and CDR2 LQKENI. The CDR3 here is CASSAGAQNEKLFF. DNA for the CDR3: TGTGCCAGCTCAGCCGGGGCCCAAAATGAAAAACTGTTTTTT.

As for this clone: Sequence at one end of the junction differs from germline and may be a read error. The gene calls are TRBV18 and TRBJ2-5; D gene uncertain. Germline CDR1 is KGHSH and CDR2 is LQKENI. This CDR3 is 14 amino acids long. The CDR3 DNA sequence: TGTGCCAGCACACCGTGGGAAGGTCAAGAGACCCAGTACTTC. Translated, it gives CASTPWEGQETQYF.

This clone was seen a handful of times. The chain employs TRBV7-2 and TRBJ2-3; the match to TRBD2 covers 11 bases. This CDR3 comprises 17 residues. With 3 bases clipped from V and 4 bases from J, the junction kept 9 bases outside the gene matches. Germline CDR1 and CDR2: SGHTA and FQGNSA. CDR3: CASSFLSSGGRSDTQYF. The CDR3 nucleotides are TGTGCCAGCAGCTTTCTGTCTAGCGGGGGGAGGTCAGATACGCAGTATTTT.